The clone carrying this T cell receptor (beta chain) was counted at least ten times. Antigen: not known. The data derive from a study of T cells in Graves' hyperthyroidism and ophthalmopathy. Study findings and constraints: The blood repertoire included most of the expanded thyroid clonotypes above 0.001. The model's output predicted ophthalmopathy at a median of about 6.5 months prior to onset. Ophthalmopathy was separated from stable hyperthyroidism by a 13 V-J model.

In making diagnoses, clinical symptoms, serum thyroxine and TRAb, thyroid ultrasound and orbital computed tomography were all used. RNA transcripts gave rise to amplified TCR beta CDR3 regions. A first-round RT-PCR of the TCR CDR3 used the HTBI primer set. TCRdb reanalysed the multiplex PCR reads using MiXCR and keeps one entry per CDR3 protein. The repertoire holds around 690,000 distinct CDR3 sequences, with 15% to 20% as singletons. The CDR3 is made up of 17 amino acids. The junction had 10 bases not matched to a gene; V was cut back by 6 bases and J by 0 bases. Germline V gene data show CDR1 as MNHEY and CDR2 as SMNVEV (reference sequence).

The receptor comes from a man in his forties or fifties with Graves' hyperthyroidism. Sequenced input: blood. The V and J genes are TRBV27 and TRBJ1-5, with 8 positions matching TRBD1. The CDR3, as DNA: TGTGCCAGCAGGCAAGCAGGGGGCCTCGATAGCAATCAGCCCCAGCATTTT. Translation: CASRQAGGLDSNQPQHF.